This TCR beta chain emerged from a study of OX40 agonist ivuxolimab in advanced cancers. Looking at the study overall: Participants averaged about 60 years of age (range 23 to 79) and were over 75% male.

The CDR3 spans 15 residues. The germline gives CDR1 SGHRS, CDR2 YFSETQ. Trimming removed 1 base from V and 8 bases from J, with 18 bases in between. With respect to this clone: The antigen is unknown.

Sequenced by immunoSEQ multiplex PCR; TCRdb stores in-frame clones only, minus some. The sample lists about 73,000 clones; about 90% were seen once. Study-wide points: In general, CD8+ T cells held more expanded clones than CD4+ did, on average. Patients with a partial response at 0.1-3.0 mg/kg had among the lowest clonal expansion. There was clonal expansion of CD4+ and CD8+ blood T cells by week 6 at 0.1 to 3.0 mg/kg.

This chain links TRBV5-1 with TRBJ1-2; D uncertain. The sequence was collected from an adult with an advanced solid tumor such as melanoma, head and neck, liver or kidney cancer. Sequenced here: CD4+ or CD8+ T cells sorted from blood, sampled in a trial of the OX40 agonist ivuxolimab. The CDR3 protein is CASSLTSRSSEGYTF. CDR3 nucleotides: TGCGCCAGCAGCTTGACGAGCAGGTCCTCCGAGGGCTACACCTTC.